These T cell receptor beta chains were read from a single sample in a study of T cell clones after liver transplantation. Libraries were prepared by immunoSEQ multiplex PCR; TCRdb keeps only in-frame clonotypes and omits some of them. The sample contains tens of thousands of clones, around four fifths of which appear only once. The input for sequencing was CD4+ T cells from blood, taken 48 to 50 months after liver transplant. These receptors all stem from a human patient who received a liver transplant. These T cells may partly come from the graft donor. Both conserved end residues are part of each CDR3. The D gene is left open where the match is weak. A clone size is listed for some rows: how often the clone was seen (once, few, many), or a class if it is expanded.

>TRBD2|15|TRBJ2-7|TRBV6-5|NA
TGTGCCAGCAGAAAAGCGGGAGGGCGTTTCTACGAGCAGTACTTC
CASRKAGGRFYEQYF
>TRBD1|17|TRBJ1-2|TRBV18|NA
TGTGCCAGCTCACCACCACGGACAGGGGAATTACCCTATGGCTACACCTTC
CASSPPRTGELPYGYTF
>NA|15|TRBJ2-5|TRBV27|NA
TGTGCCAGCAGTATGGACGGAGGGGCCCAAGAGACCCAGTACTTC
CASSMDGGAQETQYF
>TRBD1|14|TRBJ2-2|TRBV5-8|NA
TGTGCCAAACCCGGGACAGGGAGGACCGGGGAGCTGTTTTTT
CAKPGTGRTGELFF
>TRBD1|14|TRBJ2-7|TRBV5-1|NA
TGCGCCAGCAGCTTGGGACAGGGTGCGTACGAGCAGTACTTC
CASSLGQGAYEQYF
>TRBD1|15|TRBJ1-5|TRBV5-1|few
TGCGCCAGCAGCTTGCAGACAGGGGGCAATCAGCCCCAGCATTTT
CASSLQTGGNQPQHF
>NA|17|TRBJ2-2|TRBV19|NA
TGTGCCAGTAGTCACCCGGGCAGTCTTATAGTCACCGGGGAGCTGTTTTTT
CASSHPGSLIVTGELFF
>TRBD2|16|TRBJ2-5|TRBV5-1|NA
TGCGCCAGCAGCCTCTCAGCGGGGGGAGGCCAAGAGACCCAGTACTTC
CASSLSAGGGQETQYF
>TRBD1|14|TRBJ1-1|TRBV15|NA
TGTGCCACCAGCAGGGGGACAGTGAACACTGAAGCTTTCTTT
CATSRGTVNTEAFF
>NA|14|TRBJ2-6|TRBV7-2|NA
TGTGCCAGCAGCTTCGGGACTGGGGCCAACGTCCTGACTTTC
CASSFGTGANVLTF
>TRBD1|15|TRBJ1-5|TRBV11-2|NA
TGTGCCAGCAGCCCACAGGGGGCCTTCAATCAGCCCCAGCATTTT
CASSPQGAFNQPQHF
>TRBD2|13|TRBJ2-7|TRBV5-4|NA
TGTGCCAGCAGCCGGACTAGCTTTTACGAGCAGTACTTC
CASSRTSFYEQYF
>NA|16|TRBJ2-2|TRBV6-1|NA
TGTGCCAGCAGTGTACCCTTAACAGGGAACACCGGGGAGCTGTTTTTT
CASSVPLTGNTGELFF
>NA|13|TRBJ2-2|TRBV7-3|NA
TGTGCCAGCAGCTTACAGTTGGCCGGGGAGCTGTTTTTT
CASSLQLAGELFF
>NA|12|TRBJ1-5|TRBV7-2|NA
TGTGCCAGCAGCTCGAGTATTCAGCCCCAGCATTTT
CASSSSIQPQHF
>TRBD2|17|TRBJ2-2|TRBV19|NA
TGTGCCAGTACGGATCCGGGGGGGCGCGTTCCCACCGGGGAGCTGTTTTTT
CASTDPGGRVPTGELFF
>NA|13|TRBJ1-1|TRBV5-1|NA
TGCGCCAGCAGCTTTGGACGGAACACTGAAGCTTTCTTT
CASSFGRNTEAFF
>NA|13|TRBJ2-5|TRBV28|few
TGTGCCAGCAGTTTAACTAAGCAAGAGACCCAGTACTTC
CASSLTKQETQYF
>NA|13|TRBJ1-1|TRBV11-1|NA
TGTGCCAGCAGCCCCCCAGGAATCGCTGAAGCTTTCTTT
CASSPPGIAEAFF
>NA|14|TRBJ1-2|TRBV7-2|NA
TGTGCCAGCAGCCCACGGACCCCCCTCTATGGCTACACCTTC
CASSPRTPLYGYTF
>NA|13|TRBJ2-7|TRBV7-2|few
TGTGCCAGCAGTGAGACGGCCTCGAGGGAGCAGTACTTC
CASSETASREQYF
>NA|16|TRBJ2-7|TRBV27|NA
TGTGCCAGCAGTGCCGGCCGGTGGGGTAGCTCCTACGAGCAGTACTTC
CASSAGRWGSSYEQYF
>NA|13|TRBJ2-7|TRBV11-1|NA
TGTGCCAGCAGCTTAGGACAGTCCTACGAGCAGTACTTC
CASSLGQSYEQYF